A selection of T cell receptor beta chains follows, all from one sample in a study of T cells after posttransplantation cyclophosphamide. Clones were read by immunoSEQ multiplex PCR, and TCRdb kept only the in-frame ones, dropping some. The sample has approximately 39,000 clones, none seen only once. The sequencing input was PBMCs. The receptors come from a man aged 50 or older in good health, CMV-negative, and a related stem cell transplant donor. The CDR3 runs from the conserved cysteine through the conserved F or W.

>TRBV6-5|TRBJ1-6
CASSLRGQRNSPLHF
>TRBV11-3|TRBJ1-1
CASSLGDRNTEAFF
>TRBV27|TRBJ2-3
CASSFRDYQDTQYF
>TRBV18|TRBJ2-2
CAATGGGGGELFF
>TRBV6-1|TRBJ1-4
CASSENPGFVF
>TRBV9|TRBJ2-3
CASSVGGQGLRTDTQYF
>TRBV21-1|TRBJ1-3
CASSKALDSRNTIYF
>TRBV7-3|TRBJ1-1
CASSVDGANTEAFF
>TRBV21-1|TRBJ2-2
CASSKVSIGFTGTRGTGELFF
>TRBV27|TRBJ1-2
CASSLQGDYGYTF
>TRBV6-5|TRBJ1-2
CASRKAGKEWGYTF
>TRBV29-1|TRBJ1-2
CSVEDSGDRGLDYGYTF
>TRBV9|TRBJ2-1
CASSVVVEAGIQQFF
>TRBV5-1|TRBJ2-7
CASSWTPLQVRSYEQYF
>TRBV5-6|TRBJ2-4
CASSPRGNLAKNIQYF
>TRBV29-1|TRBJ1-2
CSARSTGGGSGYTF
>TRBV5-6|TRBJ2-1
CASSLAFSGRVKNEQFF
>TRBV11-3|TRBJ1-5
CASSTRTGQNSNQPQHF
>TRBV7-2|TRBJ2-7
CASSPLARGLLYEQYF
>TRBV9|TRBJ2-1
CASSPSGGTNEQFF
>TRBV7-3|TRBJ2-3
CASSPGSHRGSDTQYF
>TRBV9|TRBJ1-3
CASSVDGQALGDTIYF
>TRBV4-2|TRBJ1-3
CASSPRGVRNTIYF
>TRBV2|TRBJ1-2
CASSPDFNYGYTF
>TRBV9|TRBJ2-3
CASSVELAADTQYF
>TRBV4-3|TRBJ2-2
CASSRDATTNTGELFF
>TRBV10-3|TRBJ2-3
CAISESGVAATDTQYF
>TRBV6-5|TRBJ1-5
CASSEWGSNQPQHF
>TRBV19|TRBJ1-1
CASSMTPPGAFF
>TRBV7-2|TRBJ2-7
CASSYDRRNSYEQYF
>TRBV6-5|TRBJ1-6
CASSLGQGAWNSPLHF
>TRBV10-1|TRBJ2-3
CASSDTKGIVGADTQYF
>TRBV18|TRBJ2-2
CASSPRQGARANTGELFF
>TRBV25-1|TRBJ1-2
CASSRQGGNYGYTF
>TRBV15|TRBJ2-5
CATSRDQGRETQYF
>TRBV9|TRBJ2-1
CASSLSGTGINEQFF
>TRBV14|TRBJ2-7
CASSGGTGTFYEQYF
>TRBV29-1|TRBJ1-1
CSVGYLGNGDTEAFF
>TRBV5-6|TRBJ2-3
CASSKVRDRVRTDTQYF
>TRBV5-1|TRBJ2-7
CASSLRRENEQYF
>TRBV7-2|TRBJ2-2
CASSLVFGELFF
>TRBV5-1|TRBJ1-1
CASSRLRGMNTEAFF
>TRBV19|TRBJ1-6
CASSMSQGGVRRSPLHF
>TRBV2|TRBJ2-1
CASSGWGGLNEQFF
>TRBV19|TRBJ2-2
CASNWGQGTGELFF
>TRBV5-6|TRBJ1-4
CASSLVPSGQDNEKLFF
>TRBV7-9|TRBJ2-7
CASTRGGTYEQYF
>TRBV27|TRBJ2-2
CASSLLAPVYTGELFF
>TRBV27|TRBJ1-2
CASSLRLDRMYGYTF
>TRBV2|TRBJ1-6
CASSSMTGNNSPLHF
>TRBV6-6|TRBJ1-1
CASSQTGGNTEAFF
>TRBV9|TRBJ1-4
CASTPTGTNEKLFF
>TRBV19|TRBJ2-7
CASSTLGGSSYEQYF
>TRBV18|TRBJ2-4
CASSPLRGIGKNIQYF